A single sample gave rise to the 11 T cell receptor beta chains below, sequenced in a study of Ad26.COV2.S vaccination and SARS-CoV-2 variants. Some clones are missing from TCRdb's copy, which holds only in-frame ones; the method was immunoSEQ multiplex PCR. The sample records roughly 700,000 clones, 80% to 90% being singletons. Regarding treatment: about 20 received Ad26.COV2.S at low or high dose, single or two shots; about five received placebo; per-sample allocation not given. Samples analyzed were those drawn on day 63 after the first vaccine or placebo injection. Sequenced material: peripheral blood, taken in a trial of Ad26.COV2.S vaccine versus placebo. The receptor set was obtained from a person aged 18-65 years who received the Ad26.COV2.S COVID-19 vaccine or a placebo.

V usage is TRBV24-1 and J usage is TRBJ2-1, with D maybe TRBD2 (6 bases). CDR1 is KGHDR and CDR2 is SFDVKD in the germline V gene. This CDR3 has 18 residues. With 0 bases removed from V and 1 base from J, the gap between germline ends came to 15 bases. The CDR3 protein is CATSDLGVDRGSYNEQFF. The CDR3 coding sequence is TGTGCCACCAGTGATTTGGGGGTAGATCGGGGGTCCTACAATGAGCAGTTCTTC.

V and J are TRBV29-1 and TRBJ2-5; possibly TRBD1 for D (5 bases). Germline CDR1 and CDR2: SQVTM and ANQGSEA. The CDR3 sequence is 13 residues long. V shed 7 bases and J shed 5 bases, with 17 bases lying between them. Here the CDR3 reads CSAQGGVRETQYF. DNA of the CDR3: TGCAGCGCCCAGGGTGGAGTCCGCGAGACCCAGTACTTC.

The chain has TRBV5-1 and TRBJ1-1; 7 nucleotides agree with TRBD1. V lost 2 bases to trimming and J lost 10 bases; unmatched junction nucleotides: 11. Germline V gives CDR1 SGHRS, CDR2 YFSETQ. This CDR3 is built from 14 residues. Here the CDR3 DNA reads TGCGCCAGCAGCTTCGAGGGGGCAGGGCGGGCAGCTTTCTTT. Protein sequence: CASSFEGAGRAAFF.

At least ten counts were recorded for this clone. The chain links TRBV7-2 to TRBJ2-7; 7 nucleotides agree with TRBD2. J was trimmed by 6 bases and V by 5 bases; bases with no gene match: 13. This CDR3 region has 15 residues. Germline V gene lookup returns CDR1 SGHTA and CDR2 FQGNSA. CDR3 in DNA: TGTGCCAGCAGCCCCGGGCCGGGAGGCGTATCCGAGCAGTACTTC. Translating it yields CASSPGPGGVSEQYF.

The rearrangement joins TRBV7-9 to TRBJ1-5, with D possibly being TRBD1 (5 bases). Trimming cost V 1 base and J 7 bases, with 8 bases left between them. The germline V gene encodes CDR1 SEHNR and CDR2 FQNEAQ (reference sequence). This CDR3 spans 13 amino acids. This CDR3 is CASSLGGSQPQHF. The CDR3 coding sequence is TGTGCCAGCAGCTTAGGGGGCAGCCAGCCCCAGCATTTT.

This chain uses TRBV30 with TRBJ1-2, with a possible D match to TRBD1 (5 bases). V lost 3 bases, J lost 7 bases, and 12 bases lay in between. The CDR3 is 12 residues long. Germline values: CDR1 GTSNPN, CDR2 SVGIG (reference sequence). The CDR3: CAWRPGPPGYTF. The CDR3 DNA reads TGTGCCTGGAGACCGGGACCCCCTGGCTACACCTTC.

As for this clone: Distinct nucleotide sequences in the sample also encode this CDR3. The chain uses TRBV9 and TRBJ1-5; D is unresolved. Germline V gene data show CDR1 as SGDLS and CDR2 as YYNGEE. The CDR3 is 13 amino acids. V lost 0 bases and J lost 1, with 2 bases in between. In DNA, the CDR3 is TGTGCCAGCAGCGTAGGAAGCAATCAGCCCCAGCATTTT. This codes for CASSVGSNQPQHF.

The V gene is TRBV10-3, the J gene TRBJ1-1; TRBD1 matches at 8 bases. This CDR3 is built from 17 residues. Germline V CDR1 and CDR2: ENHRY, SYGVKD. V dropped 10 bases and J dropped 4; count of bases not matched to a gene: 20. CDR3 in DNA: TGTGCCACCGGACAGGGAGGTCCTTTTCCTGGGAGCACTGAAGCTTTCTTT. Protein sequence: CATGQGGPFPGSTEAFF.

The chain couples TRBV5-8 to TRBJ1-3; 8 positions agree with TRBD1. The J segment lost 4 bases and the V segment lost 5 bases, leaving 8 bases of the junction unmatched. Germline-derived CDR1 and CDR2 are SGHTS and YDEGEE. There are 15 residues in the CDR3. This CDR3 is CASRGFRGPGNTIYF. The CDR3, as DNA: TGTGCCAGCAGGGGATTCAGGGGGCCCGGAAACACCATATATTTT.

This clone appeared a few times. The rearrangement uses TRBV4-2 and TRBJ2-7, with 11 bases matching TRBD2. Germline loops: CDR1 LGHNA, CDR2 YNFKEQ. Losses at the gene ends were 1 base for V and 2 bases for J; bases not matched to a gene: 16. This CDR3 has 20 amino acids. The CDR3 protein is CASSQVVPTFLAGGTYEQYF. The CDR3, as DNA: TGTGCCAGCAGCCAAGTAGTACCTACCTTCCTAGCGGGGGGAACCTACGAGCAGTACTTC.

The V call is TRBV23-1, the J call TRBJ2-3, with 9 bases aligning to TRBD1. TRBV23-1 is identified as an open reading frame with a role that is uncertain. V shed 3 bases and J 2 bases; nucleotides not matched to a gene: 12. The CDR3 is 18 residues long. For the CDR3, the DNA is TGCGCCAGCAGTCACCGGACAGGGGAGGATAGGGTCACAGATACGCAGTATTTT. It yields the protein CASSHRTGEDRVTDTQYF.